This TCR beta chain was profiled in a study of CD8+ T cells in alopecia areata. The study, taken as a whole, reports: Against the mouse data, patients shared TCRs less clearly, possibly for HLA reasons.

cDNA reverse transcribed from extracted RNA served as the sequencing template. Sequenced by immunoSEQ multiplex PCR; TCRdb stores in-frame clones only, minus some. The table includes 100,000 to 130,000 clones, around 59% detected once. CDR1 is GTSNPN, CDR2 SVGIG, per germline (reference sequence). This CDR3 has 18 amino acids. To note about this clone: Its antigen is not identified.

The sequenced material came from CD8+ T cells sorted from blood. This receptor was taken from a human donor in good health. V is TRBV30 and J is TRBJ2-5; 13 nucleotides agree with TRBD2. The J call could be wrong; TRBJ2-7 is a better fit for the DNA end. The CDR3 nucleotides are TGTGCCTGGAGTGGCTGGACTAGCGGGGGTTACTTATTCTACGAGCAGTACTTC. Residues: CAWSGWTSGGYLFYEQYF.